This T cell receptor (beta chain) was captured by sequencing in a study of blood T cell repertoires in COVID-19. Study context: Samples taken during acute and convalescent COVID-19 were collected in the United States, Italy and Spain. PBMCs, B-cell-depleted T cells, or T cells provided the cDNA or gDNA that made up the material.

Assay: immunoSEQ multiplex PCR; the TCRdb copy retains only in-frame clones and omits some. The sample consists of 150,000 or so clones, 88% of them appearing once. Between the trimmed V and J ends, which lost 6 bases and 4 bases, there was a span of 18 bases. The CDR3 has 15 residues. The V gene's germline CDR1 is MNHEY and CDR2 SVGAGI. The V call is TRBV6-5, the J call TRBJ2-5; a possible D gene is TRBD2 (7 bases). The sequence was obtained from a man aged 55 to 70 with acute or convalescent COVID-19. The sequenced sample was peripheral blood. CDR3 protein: CASSRGRGAGETQYF. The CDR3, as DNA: TGTGCCAGCAGCCGGGGGAGGGGGGCCGGAGAGACCCAGTACTTC.